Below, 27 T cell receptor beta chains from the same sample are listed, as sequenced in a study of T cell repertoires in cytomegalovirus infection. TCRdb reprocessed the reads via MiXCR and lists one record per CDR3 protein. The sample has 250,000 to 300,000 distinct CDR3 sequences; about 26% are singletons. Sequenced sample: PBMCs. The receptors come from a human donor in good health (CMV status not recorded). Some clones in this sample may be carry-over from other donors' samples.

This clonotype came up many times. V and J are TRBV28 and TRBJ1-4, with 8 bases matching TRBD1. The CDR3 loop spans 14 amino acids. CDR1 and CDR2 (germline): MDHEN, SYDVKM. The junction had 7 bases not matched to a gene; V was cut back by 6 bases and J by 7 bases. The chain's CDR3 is CASSSGQDPEKLFF. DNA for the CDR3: TGTGCCAGCAGCTCGGGACAGGATCCTGAAAAACTGTTTTTT.

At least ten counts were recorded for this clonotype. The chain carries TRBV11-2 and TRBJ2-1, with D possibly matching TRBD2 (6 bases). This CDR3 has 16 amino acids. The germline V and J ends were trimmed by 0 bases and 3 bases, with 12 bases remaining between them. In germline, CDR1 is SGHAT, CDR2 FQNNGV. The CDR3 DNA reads TGTGCCAGCAGCTTAGATCTAGCGTGGAACTACAATGAGCAGTTCTTC. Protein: CASSLDLAWNYNEQFF.

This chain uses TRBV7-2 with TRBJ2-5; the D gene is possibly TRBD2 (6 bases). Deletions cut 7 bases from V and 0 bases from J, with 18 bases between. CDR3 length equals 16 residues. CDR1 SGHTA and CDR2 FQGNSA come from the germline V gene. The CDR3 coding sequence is TGTGCCAGCACCCAGCCGGGGGAGCAGTACCAAGAGACCCAGTACTTC. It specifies CASTQPGEQYQETQYF.

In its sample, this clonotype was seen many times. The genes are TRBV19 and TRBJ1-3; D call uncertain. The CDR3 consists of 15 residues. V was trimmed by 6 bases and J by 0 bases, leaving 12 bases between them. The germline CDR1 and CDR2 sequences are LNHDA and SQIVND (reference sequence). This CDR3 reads CASSRLISSGNTIYF. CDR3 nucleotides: TGTGCCAGTAGCCGACTGATCAGCTCTGGAAACACCATATATTTT.

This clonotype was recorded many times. CDR3 residues: CASRYTDTQYF. Here the CDR3 DNA reads TGTGCCAGCAGATACACAGATACGCAGTATTTT. The rearrangement links TRBV7-2 to TRBJ2-3; D not resolved. V lost 6 bases, J lost 2 bases, and 3 bases lay in between. Per the germline V gene, CDR1 is SGHTA and CDR2 is FQGNSA. This CDR3 has 11 amino acids.

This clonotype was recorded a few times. The CDR3 region is CASSPERTGAYNEQFF. CDR3 sequence (DNA): TGTGCCAGCAGCCCGGAGAGGACAGGGGCCTACAATGAGCAGTTCTTC. This rearrangement joins TRBV7-7 to TRBJ2-1; 9 positions agree with TRBD1. This CDR3 comprises 16 residues. CDR1 and CDR2 from the germline V gene are SSHAT and FNYEAQ (reference sequence). Germline trimming cut 5 bases from V and 2 bases from J; bases unmatched to any gene: 7.

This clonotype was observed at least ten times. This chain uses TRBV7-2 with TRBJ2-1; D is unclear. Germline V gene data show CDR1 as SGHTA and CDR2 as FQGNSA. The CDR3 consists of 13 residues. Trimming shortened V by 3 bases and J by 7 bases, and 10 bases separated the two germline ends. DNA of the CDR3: TGTGCCAGCAGCTTGCACGCTGATAATGAGCAGTTCTTC. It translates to CASSLHADNEQFF.

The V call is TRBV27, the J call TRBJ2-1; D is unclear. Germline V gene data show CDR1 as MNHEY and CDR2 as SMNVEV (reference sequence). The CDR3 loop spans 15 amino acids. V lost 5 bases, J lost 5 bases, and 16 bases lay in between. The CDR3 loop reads CASSPPRLPNNEQFF. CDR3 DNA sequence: TGTGCCAGCAGTCCCCCTAGACTCCCGAACAATGAGCAGTTCTTC.

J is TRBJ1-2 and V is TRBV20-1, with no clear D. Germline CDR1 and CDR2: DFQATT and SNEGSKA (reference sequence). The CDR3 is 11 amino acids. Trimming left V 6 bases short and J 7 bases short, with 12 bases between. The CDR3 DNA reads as TGCAGTGCAACGCAATTCAGTGGCTACACCTTC. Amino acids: CSATQFSGYTF.

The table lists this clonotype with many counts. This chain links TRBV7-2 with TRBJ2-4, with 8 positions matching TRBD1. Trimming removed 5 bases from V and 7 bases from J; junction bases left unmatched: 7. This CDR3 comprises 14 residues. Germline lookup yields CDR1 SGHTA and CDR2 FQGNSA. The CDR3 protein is CASSQGQGINIQYF. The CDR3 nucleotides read TGTGCCAGCAGCCAAGGACAGGGCATCAACATTCAGTACTTC. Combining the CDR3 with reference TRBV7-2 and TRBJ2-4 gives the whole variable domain GAGVSQSPSNKVTEKGKDVELRCDPISGHTALYWYRQSLGQGLEFLIYFQGNSAPDKSGLPSDRFSAERTGGSVSTLTIQRTQQEDSAVYLCASSQGQGINIQYFGAGTRLSVL.

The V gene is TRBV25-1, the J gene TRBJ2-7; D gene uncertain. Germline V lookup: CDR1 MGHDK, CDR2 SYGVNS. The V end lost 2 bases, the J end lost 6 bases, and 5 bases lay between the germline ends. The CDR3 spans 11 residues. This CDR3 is CASSEGVEQYF. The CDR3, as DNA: TGTGCCAGCAGTGAAGGGGTCGAGCAGTACTTC.

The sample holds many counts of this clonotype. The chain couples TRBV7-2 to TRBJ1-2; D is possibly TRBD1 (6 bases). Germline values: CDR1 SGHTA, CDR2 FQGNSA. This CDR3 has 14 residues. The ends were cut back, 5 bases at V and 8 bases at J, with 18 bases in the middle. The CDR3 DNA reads TGTGCCAGCAGCGACGGGGGGGGCCTCTTAGGCTACACCTTC. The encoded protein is CASSDGGGLLGYTF. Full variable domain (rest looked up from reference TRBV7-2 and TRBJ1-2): GAGVSQSPSNKVTEKGKDVELRCDPISGHTALYWYRQSLGQGLEFLIYFQGNSAPDKSGLPSDRFSAERTGGSVSTLTIQRTQQEDSAVYLCASSDGGGLLGYTFGSGTRLTVV.

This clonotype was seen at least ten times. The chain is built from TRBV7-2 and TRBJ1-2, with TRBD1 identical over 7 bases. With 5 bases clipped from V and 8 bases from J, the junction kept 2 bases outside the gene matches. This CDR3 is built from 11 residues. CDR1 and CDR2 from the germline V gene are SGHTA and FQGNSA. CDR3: CASSQGGGYTF. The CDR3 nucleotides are TGTGCCAGCAGCCAGGGGGGCGGCTACACCTTC.

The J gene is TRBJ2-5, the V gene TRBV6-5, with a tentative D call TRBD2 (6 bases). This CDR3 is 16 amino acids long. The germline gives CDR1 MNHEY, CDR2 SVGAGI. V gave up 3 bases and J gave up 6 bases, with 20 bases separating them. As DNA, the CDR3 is TGTGCCAGCAGTTATTCAGACCCCGGAGGGCCGAAGACCCAGTACTTC. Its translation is CASSYSDPGGPKTQYF.

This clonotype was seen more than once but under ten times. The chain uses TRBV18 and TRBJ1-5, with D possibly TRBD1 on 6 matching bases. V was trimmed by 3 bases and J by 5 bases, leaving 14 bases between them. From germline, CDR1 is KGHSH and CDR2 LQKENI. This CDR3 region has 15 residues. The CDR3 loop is CASSPDQGFYQPQHF. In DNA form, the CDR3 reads TGTGCCAGCTCACCGGACCAGGGGTTCTATCAGCCCCAGCATTTT.

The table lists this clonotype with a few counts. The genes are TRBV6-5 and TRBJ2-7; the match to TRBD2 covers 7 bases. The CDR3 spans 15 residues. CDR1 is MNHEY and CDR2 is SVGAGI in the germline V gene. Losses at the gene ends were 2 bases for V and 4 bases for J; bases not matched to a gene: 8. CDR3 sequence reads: CASSYKLAEQYEQYF. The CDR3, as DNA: TGTGCCAGCAGTTACAAGCTAGCGGAACAATACGAGCAGTACTTC.

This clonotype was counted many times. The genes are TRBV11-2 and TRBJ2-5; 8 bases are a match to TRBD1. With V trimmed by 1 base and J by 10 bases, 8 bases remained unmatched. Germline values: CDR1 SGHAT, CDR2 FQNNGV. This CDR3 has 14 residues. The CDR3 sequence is CASSLGGTGRDQYF. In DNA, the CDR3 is TGTGCCAGCAGCTTAGGTGGGACAGGACGGGACCAGTACTTC. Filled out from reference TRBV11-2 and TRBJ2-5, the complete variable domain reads EAGVAQSPRYKIIEKRQSVAFWCNPISGHATLYWYQQILGQGPKLLIQFQNNGVVDDSQLPKDRFSAERLKGVDSTLKIQPAKLEDSAVYLCASSLGGTGRDQYFGPGTRLLVL.

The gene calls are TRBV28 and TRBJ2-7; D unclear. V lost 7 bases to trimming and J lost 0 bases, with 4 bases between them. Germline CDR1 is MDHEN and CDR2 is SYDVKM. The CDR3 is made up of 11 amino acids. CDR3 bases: TGTGCCAGCATGAACTCCTACGAGCAGTACTTC. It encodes CASMNSYEQYF.

CDR3 sequence reads: CASSLNRGEGETQYF. In DNA, the CDR3 is TGTGCCAGCAGCTTAAACAGGGGAGAGGGGGAGACCCAGTACTTC. V gene TRBV5-4 combines with J gene TRBJ2-5; 7 bases agree with TRBD1. V trimming: 2 bases; J trimming: 5 bases; junction bases outside the gene matches: 9. The CDR3 is 15 amino acids. CDR1 and CDR2 from the germline V gene are SGHNT and YYREEE (reference sequence). The full variable domain, rest sourced from reference TRBV5-4 and TRBJ2-5, is ETGVTQSPTHLIKTRGQQVTLRCSSQSGHNTVSWYQQALGQGPQFIFQYYREEENGRGNFPPRFSGLQFPNYSSELNVNALELDDSALYLCASSLNRGEGETQYFGPGTRLLVL.

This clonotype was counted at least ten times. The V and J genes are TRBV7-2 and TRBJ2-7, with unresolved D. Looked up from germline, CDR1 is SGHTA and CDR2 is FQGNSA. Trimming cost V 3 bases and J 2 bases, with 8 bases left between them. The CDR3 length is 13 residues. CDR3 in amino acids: CASSFAWAYEQYF. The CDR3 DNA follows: TGTGCCAGCAGCTTCGCCTGGGCCTACGAGCAGTACTTC. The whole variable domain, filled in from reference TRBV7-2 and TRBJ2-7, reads GAGVSQSPSNKVTEKGKDVELRCDPISGHTALYWYRQSLGQGLEFLIYFQGNSAPDKSGLPSDRFSAERTGGSVSTLTIQRTQQEDSAVYLCASSFAWAYEQYFGPGTRLTVT.

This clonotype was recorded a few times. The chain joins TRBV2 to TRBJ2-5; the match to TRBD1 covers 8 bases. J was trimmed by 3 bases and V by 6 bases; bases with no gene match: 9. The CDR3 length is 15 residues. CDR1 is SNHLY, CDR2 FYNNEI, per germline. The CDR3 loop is CASSGQGQGEETQYF. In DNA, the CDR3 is TGTGCCAGCAGCGGACAGGGACAAGGGGAAGAGACCCAGTACTTC.

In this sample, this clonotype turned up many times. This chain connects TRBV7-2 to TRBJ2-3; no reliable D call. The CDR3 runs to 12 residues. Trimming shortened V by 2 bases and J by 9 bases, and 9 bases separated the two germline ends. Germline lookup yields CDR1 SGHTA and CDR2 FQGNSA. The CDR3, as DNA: TGTGCCAGCAGCTTAATTGCTGGGACGCAGTATTTT. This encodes CASSLIAGTQYF.

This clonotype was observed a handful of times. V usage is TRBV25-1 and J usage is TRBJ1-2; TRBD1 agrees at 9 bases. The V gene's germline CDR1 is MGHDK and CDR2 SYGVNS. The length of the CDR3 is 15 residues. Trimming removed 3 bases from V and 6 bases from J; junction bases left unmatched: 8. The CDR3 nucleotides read TGTGCCAGCAGTGACGCTGCGACAGGGGGAGATGGCTACACCTTC. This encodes CASSDAATGGDGYTF.

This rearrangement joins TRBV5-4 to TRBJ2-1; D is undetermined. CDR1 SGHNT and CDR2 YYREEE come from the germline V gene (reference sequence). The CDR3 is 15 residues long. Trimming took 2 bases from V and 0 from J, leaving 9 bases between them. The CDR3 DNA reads TGTGCCAGCAGCTTACAGTCGAGCTCCTACAATGAGCAGTTCTTC. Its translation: CASSLQSSSYNEQFF.

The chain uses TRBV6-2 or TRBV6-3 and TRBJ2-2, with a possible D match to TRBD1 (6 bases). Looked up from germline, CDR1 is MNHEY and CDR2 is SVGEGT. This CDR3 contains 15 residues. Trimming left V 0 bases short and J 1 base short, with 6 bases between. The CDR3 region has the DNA TGTGCCAGCAGTTACTCGACAGGGAACACCGGGGAGCTGTTTTTT. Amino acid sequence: CASSYSTGNTGELFF.

The CDR3 sequence: CASSPDRWGAQRDNEQFF. CDR3 coding DNA: TGTGCCAGCAGCCCGGACCGATGGGGAGCCCAAAGGGACAATGAGCAGTTCTTC. This chain joins TRBV7-9 and TRBJ2-1; possibly TRBD2 for D (5 bases). The CDR3 has 18 amino acids. Germline V gene data show CDR1 as SEHNR and CDR2 as FQNEAQ (reference sequence). The germline V and J ends were trimmed by 5 bases and 5 bases, with 25 bases remaining between them.

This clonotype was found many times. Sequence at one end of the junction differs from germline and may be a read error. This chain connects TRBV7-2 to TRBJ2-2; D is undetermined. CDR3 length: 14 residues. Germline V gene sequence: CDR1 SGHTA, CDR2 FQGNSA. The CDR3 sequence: CASGLGSVTGELFF. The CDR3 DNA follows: TGTGCCAGCGGCTTAGGGTCAGTCACCGGGGAGCTGTTTTTT.